The present T cell receptor beta chain was sequenced within a study of blood T cell repertoires in COVID-19. Whole-study context: The samples span acute and convalescent COVID-19 from the United States, Italy and Spain. In each case, the material was cDNA or gDNA derived from T cells, B-cell-depleted T cells, or PBMCs.

Authors' methods: Amplification of reference gene primers was used by the study to estimate nucleated cell counts. Method: immunoSEQ multiplex PCR; TCRdb's copy keeps in-frame clones and lacks some. V and J calls and clone size are copied from that table; D and trimming were computed from the DNA. The sample yields a few hundred thousand clones, 88% seen once. Trimming removed 5 bases at V and 1 base at J, with 8 bases between. The length of the CDR3 is 13 residues. Per the germline V gene, CDR1 is SGHTA and CDR2 is FQGTGA. The rearrangement links TRBV7-3 to TRBJ1-1; D is undetermined. This receptor was identified in a man between 60 and 75 years old who had recovered from COVID-19. The specimen was peripheral blood. The CDR3 loop reads CASSPQWNTEAFF. In DNA form, the CDR3 reads TGTGCCAGCAGCCCACAATGGAACACTGAAGCTTTCTTT.